The rows below give T cell receptor beta chains drawn from one sample of a study of OX40 agonist ivuxolimab in advanced cancers. Repertoires were generated with immunoSEQ multiplex PCR, while TCRdb's copy carries only in-frame clones and drops some. Seen here are 20,000 to 25,000 clones, roughly 85% observed once, and the top ten hold roughly 17%. The sample here was CD4+ or CD8+ T cells sorted from blood, taken in a trial of the OX40 agonist ivuxolimab. The receptors stem from an adult with an advanced solid tumor such as melanoma, head and neck, liver or kidney cancer. Both conserved end residues are part of each CDR3. The D gene is left open where the match is weak. Where a row states a size, it is once, few, many or the class of an expanded clone; other rows omit it.

>TRBJ2-1|TRBV6-5|NA|TRBD1
CASIKGQSSYNEQFF
TGTGCCAGCATAAAGGGACAGAGCTCCTACAATGAGCAGTTCTTC
>TRBJ1-1|TRBV5-1|NA|NA
CASKEDPGNTEAFF
TGCGCCAGCAAAGAGGACCCCGGTAACACTGAAGCTTTCTTT
>TRBJ2-4|TRBV30|NA|TRBD2
CAWRPGGGNIQYF
TGTGCCTGGAGACCGGGAGGGGGAAACATTCAGTACTTC
>TRBJ1-5|TRBV27|NA|TRBD1
CASSLSIGTGNQPQHF
TGTGCCAGCAGTTTATCTATCGGGACAGGCAATCAGCCCCAGCATTTT
>TRBJ2-7|TRBV5-1|NA|NA
CASSLVAGITYEQYF
TGCGCCAGCAGCTTGGTGGCTGGGATCACCTACGAGCAGTACTTC
>TRBJ1-3|TRBV6-6|NA|NA
CASLGNGNTIYF
TGTGCCTCGTTGGGGAATGGAAACACCATATATTTT
>TRBJ1-2|TRBV13|NA|TRBD1
CASSPQGAQGGYTF
TGTGCCAGCAGCCCACAGGGGGCACAGGGTGGCTACACCTTC
>TRBJ1-1|TRBV15|NA|NA
CATSRGVTYTEAFF
TGTGCCACCAGCAGAGGGGTTACGTACACTGAAGCTTTCTTT
>TRBJ1-2|TRBV4-2|NA|TRBD1
CASSQGTGLNYGYTF
TGTGCCAGCAGCCAAGGGACAGGACTAAACTATGGCTACACCTTC
>TRBJ1-2|TRBV2|NA|NA
CASTQGRNYGYTF
TGTGCCAGCACCCAGGGGCGAAACTATGGCTACACCTTC
>TRBJ1-5|TRBV18|once|TRBD1
CASSGTANNQPQHF
TGTGCCAGCTCCGGGACAGCCAACAATCAGCCCCAGCATTTT
>TRBJ1-2|TRBV10-3|NA|NA
CATKPGDGYTF
TGTGCCACAAAGCCTGGAGATGGCTACACCTTC
>TRBJ2-7|TRBV9|NA|TRBD1
CASSRRQGISYEQYF
TGTGCCAGCAGCCGACGACAGGGGATCTCCTACGAGCAGTACTTC
>TRBJ1-4|TRBV18|NA|NA
CASSQTGGSEKLFF
TGTGCCAGCTCACAAACGGGGGGAAGTGAAAAACTGTTTTTT
>TRBJ1-4|TRBV7-9|NA|NA
CASSLIGTENEKLFF
TGTGCCAGCAGCTTAATCGGGACTGAAAATGAAAAACTGTTTTTT
>TRBJ1-5|TRBV19|NA|NA
CASSSTGYDQPQHF
TGTGCCAGTAGTTCAACAGGGTACGATCAGCCCCAGCATTTT
>TRBJ1-1|TRBV25-1|NA|NA
CASSEYQEGTEAFF
TGTGCCAGCAGTGAATACCAGGAGGGCACTGAAGCTTTCTTT
>TRBJ2-6|TRBV7-3|NA|NA
CASSSVGANVLTF
TGTGCCAGCAGTTCGGTCGGGGCCAACGTCCTGACTTTC
>TRBJ1-1|TRBV7-2|few|NA
CASSLGLGNTEAFF
TGTGCCAGCAGCTTAGGTTTGGGGAACACTGAAGCTTTCTTT
>TRBJ2-3|TRBV29-1|NA|TRBD1
CSVGQRFTDTQYF
TGCAGCGTGGGACAGCGATTCACAGATACGCAGTATTTT
>TRBJ2-7|TRBV11-2|NA|TRBD1
CASSPGTGQSYEQYF
TGTGCCAGCAGCCCCGGGACAGGCCAGTCCTACGAGCAGTACTTC
>TRBJ2-1|TRBV29-1|few|NA
CSVSWSGRHNEQFF
TGCAGCGTTAGTTGGTCAGGGCGACACAATGAGCAGTTCTTC
>TRBJ2-3|TRBV4-1|NA|NA
CASSQEGEQYF
TGCGCCAGCAGCCAAGAGGGAGAGCAGTATTTT
>TRBJ1-4|TRBV9|NA|NA
CASSETGPATNEKLFF
TGTGCCAGCAGCGAGACAGGACCTGCAACTAATGAAAAACTGTTTTTT
>TRBJ1-6|TRBV2|NA|TRBD1
CASTPQGAISPLHF
TGTGCCAGCACGCCTCAGGGGGCGATTTCACCCCTCCACTTT
>TRBJ2-7|TRBV2|few|NA
CASTDNSYEQYF
TGTGCCAGCACAGACAACTCCTACGAGCAGTACTTC
>TRBJ2-7|TRBV27|NA|NA
CASSLLGLNSYEQYF
TGTGCCAGCAGTTTATTGGGACTTAACTCCTACGAGCAGTACTTC
>TRBJ2-2|TRBV7-9|NA|NA
CASSPRANTGELFF
TGTGCCAGCAGCCCACGCGCGAACACCGGGGAGCTGTTTTTT
>TRBJ2-4|TRBV29-1|NA|TRBD1
CSVVKPGQGLAKNIQYF
TGCAGCGTTGTAAAGCCGGGACAGGGGTTAGCCAAAAACATTCAGTACTTC
>TRBJ1-1|TRBV15|NA|NA
CATSRLTGTSFTEAFF
TGTGCCACCAGCCGCCTCACCGGGACGTCTTTCACTGAAGCTTTCTTT
>TRBJ2-5|TRBV5-8|NA|NA
CASSLAGGRGGETQYF
TGTGCCAGCAGCTTGGCCGGTGGCAGGGGAGGGGAGACCCAGTACTTC
>TRBJ2-1|TRBV5-1|NA|TRBD2
CASSPGGTSGRIEQFF
TGCGCCAGCAGCCCGGGGGGGACTAGCGGAAGGATTGAGCAGTTCTTC
>TRBJ2-3|TRBV18|NA|NA
CASSPPRDTQYF
TGTGCCAGCTCACCGCCCCGAGATACGCAGTATTTT
>TRBJ1-3|TRBV7-9|NA|NA
CASSPQGSSGNTIYF
TGTGCCAGCAGCCCACAGGGATCCTCTGGAAACACCATATATTTT
>TRBJ1-6|TRBV21-1|NA|NA
CASSKGPDSPLHF
TGTGCCAGCAGCAAAGGGCCCGATTCACCCCTCCACTTT
>TRBJ2-1|TRBV7-3|NA|NA
CASSLRTGQDNEQFF
TGTGCCAGCAGCTTACGCACAGGGCAGGACAATGAGCAGTTCTTC
>TRBJ1-5|TRBV5-5|NA|TRBD1
CASSSTGAGNQPQHF
TGTGCCAGCAGCTCGACAGGGGCGGGCAATCAGCCCCAGCATTTT
>TRBJ2-7|TRBV11-2|NA|NA
CASSPSMGLNYEQYF
TGTGCCAGCAGTCCATCTATGGGATTGAACTACGAGCAGTACTTC
>TRBJ2-7|TRBV6-5|NA|TRBD2
CASSYSLAGGSGEQYF
TGTGCCAGCAGTTACTCCCTAGCGGGAGGAAGCGGCGAGCAGTACTTC
>TRBJ2-7|TRBV19|NA|TRBD2
CASSANLAGGHYEQYF
TGTGCCAGTAGTGCCAACCTAGCGGGGGGTCACTACGAGCAGTACTTC
>TRBJ2-3|TRBV11-3|NA|TRBD2
CASSSGVSGRALTDTQYF
TGTGCCAGCAGCTCAGGGGTGAGCGGGAGGGCCCTAACAGATACGCAGTATTTT
>TRBJ2-7|TRBV21-1|NA|NA
CASIALGTGRSYEQYF
TGTGCCAGCATAGCACTTGGGACAGGCCGGTCCTACGAGCAGTACTTC
>TRBJ1-5|TRBV11-2|NA|NA
CASSSVITSQPQHF
TGTGCCAGCAGCTCCGTTATAACGTCTCAGCCCCAGCATTTT
>TRBJ1-1|TRBV18|NA|NA
CASSQSGTVNTEAFF
TGTGCCAGCTCTCAAAGCGGGACGGTGAACACTGAAGCTTTCTTT
>TRBJ2-3|TRBV7-8|NA|NA
CASSLGQTISTDTQYF
TGTGCCAGCAGCTTAGGACAGACCATTAGCACAGATACGCAGTATTTT
>TRBJ2-2|TRBV27|NA|TRBD2
CASSLRGLAGWNTGELFF
TGTGCCAGCAGTTTAAGGGGCCTAGCGGGATGGAACACCGGGGAGCTGTTTTTT
>TRBJ2-1|TRBV6-5|few|TRBD2
CASSLAGPNEQFF
TGTGCCAGCAGCTTAGCGGGACCCAATGAGCAGTTCTTC